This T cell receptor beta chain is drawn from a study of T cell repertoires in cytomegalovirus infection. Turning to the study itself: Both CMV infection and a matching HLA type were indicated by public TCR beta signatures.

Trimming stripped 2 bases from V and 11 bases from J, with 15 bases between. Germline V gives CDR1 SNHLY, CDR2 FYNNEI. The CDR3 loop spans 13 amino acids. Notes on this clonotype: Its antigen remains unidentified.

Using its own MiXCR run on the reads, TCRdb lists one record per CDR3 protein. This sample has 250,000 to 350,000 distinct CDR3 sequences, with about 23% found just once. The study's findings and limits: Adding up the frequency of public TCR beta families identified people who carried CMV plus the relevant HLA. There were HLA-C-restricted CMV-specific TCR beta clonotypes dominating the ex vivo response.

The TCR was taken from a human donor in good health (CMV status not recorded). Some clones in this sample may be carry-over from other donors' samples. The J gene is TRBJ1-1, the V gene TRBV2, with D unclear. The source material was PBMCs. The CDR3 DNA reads TGTGCCAGCAGTGAAAGGTTGGGGTGGTTCGCTTTCTTT. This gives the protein CASSERLGWFAFF.